A selection of T cell receptor beta chains follows, all from one sample in a study of response to subunit inactivated influenza vaccine. One entry per CDR3 protein results from TCRdb running MiXCR on the RT-PCR reads. The repertoire holds over 150,000 distinct CDR3 sequences, with approximately 10% as singletons. Here the sequenced sample was non-naive T cells sorted from PBMCs, taken 45 days after vaccination. All receptors derive from a man between 50 and 59 years old who received an inactivated influenza vaccine. CDR3s include the opening cysteine and the closing phenylalanine or tryptophan. Each record gives: J gene, V gene, CDR3 protein.

TRBJ2-1 TRBV4-3 CASSQVTGGGYNEQFF
TRBJ1-6 TRBV7-8 CASSHGTGPNSPLHF
TRBJ2-5 TRBV27 CASSSFPYQETQYF
TRBJ2-3 TRBV7-6 CASSLAWGISTDTQYF
TRBJ1-2 TRBV6-2/TRBV6-3 CASRHLWEAGLLDYGYTF
TRBJ2-7 TRBV6-2/TRBV6-3 CASSTSRSPRGPTTYEQYF
TRBJ2-2 TRBV4-3 CASSQAPSGGRGTGELFF
TRBJ2-3 TRBV7-4 CASRTLTGLPPDTQYF
TRBJ2-3 TRBV28 CASSFFGTSSDTQYF
TRBJ2-2 TRBV12-3/TRBV12-4 CASTLRGRELFF
TRBJ1-6 TRBV6-1 CASSSRLGLRSPLHF
TRBJ2-1 TRBV11-2 CASSLAGAISYNEQFF
TRBJ2-5 TRBV27 CASSSRVSRQETQYF
TRBJ1-4 TRBV3-1 CASSQDRETKLFF
TRBJ1-5 TRBV10-3 CAISDAGQPQHF
TRBJ2-1 TRBV29-1 CSVLDRRKNEQFF
TRBJ1-2 TRBV7-9 CASSLMGRHGYTF
TRBJ2-4 TRBV7-6 CASSLAGTQNIQYF
TRBJ1-6 TRBV27 CASKTGHPNSPLHF
TRBJ2-5 TRBV5-6 CASSLWLAGAETQYF
TRBJ1-2 TRBV10-2 CASTKTLSAGYTF
TRBJ1-1 TRBV9 CASSVGGDTEAFF
TRBJ1-1 TRBV28 CASSLGGTAEAFF
TRBJ2-3 TRBV20-1 CSASRQGARTDTQYF
TRBJ2-4 TRBV4-1 CASSQGAPRGLGNIQYF
TRBJ1-5 TRBV20-1 CSARGRGVGRSNQPQHF
TRBJ2-3 TRBV27 CASSFGAEDTQYF
TRBJ2-3 TRBV12-3/TRBV12-4 CASRPLIGGSYGDTQYF